This T cell receptor beta chain was observed in a study of T cells in Graves' hyperthyroidism and ophthalmopathy. From RNA transcripts, TCR beta CDR3 regions were amplified. Initially, a first-round RT-PCR of the TCR CDR3 employed the HTBI primer set. TCRdb itself ran the multiplex PCR reads through MiXCR, one entry per CDR3 protein. The data contain 800,000 or so distinct CDR3 sequences, 35% to 40% of them singletons. The V and J ends lost 4 bases and 5 bases, in that order; junction bases with no gene match: 2. Germline CDR1 reads SNHLY; CDR2 reads FYNNEI. The CDR3 loop spans 14 amino acids. General study points: Ophthalmopathy was told apart from stable hyperthyroidism by a 13 V-J model.

This clonotype was detected ten times or more. What it binds is not known. Over 18 months, lack of ophthalmopathy progression marked Graves' hyperthyroidism as stable. Orbital computed tomography, thyroid ultrasound, serum thyroxine and TRAb, and clinical symptoms together informed the diagnoses. The J gene is TRBJ2-2, the V gene TRBV2; TRBD1 matches at 9 bases. The sequence was collected from a man between 18 and 35 years old with Graves' hyperthyroidism. Material for sequencing was blood. Written as DNA, the CDR3 is TGTGCCAGCAGTGCACAGGGGGCAACCGGGGAGCTGTTTTTT. It yields the protein CASSAQGATGELFF.